Below are 21 T cell receptor beta chains sequenced from a single sample in a study of T-cell reconstitution after alpha-beta-depleted transplantation in children. The library targeted TCRbeta and was prepared with unique molecular identifiers. TCRdb called the PCR reads again in MiXCR, with one record for every CDR3 protein. The repertoire has approximately 85,000 distinct CDR3 sequences, around 15% of them found once; the top ten carry roughly 21%. This material consisted of PBMCs, mostly from graft donor cells, taken 180 days after TCRalphabeta/CD19-depleted stem cell transplant. Source of these receptors: a male patient aged 2-9 years who had a stem cell transplant for acute lymphoblastic leukemia, so the T cells may come from the graft donor.

At least ten counts were recorded for this clonotype. The genes are TRBV11-2 and TRBJ2-5, with D tentatively TRBD2 (5 bases). This CDR3 is built from 15 residues. Per the germline V gene, CDR1 is SGHAT and CDR2 is FQNNGV. V was cut by 1 base and J by 9 bases, with 18 bases left in between. The CDR3 sequence is CASSLALAAVAAQYF. The CDR3 nucleotides are TGTGCCAGCAGCTTAGCTCTAGCCGCAGTGGCGGCCCAGTACTTC.

This clonotype was detected a few times. This sequence joins TRBV7-2 and TRBJ1-1; D is perhaps TRBD1 (5 bases). Germline CDR1 and CDR2: SGHTA and FQGNSA. With 3 bases removed from V and 6 bases from J, the gap between germline ends came to 14 bases. The CDR3 contains 14 residues. The CDR3 coding sequence is TGTGCCAGCAGCTTTCGGATGGGGGTGGCTGAAGCTTTCTTT. Protein: CASSFRMGVAEAFF.

At least ten counts were recorded for this clonotype. The chain couples TRBV27 to TRBJ1-2; TRBD1 is a possible D gene (6 bases). The CDR3 is made up of 15 amino acids. Germline lookup yields CDR1 MNHEY and CDR2 SMNVEV (reference sequence). The germline V and J ends were trimmed by 2 bases and 4 bases, with 14 bases remaining between them. The CDR3 here is CASSLLGGGSYGYTF. As DNA, the CDR3 is TGTGCCAGCAGTTTACTTGGCGGGGGCAGCTATGGCTACACCTTC.

This clonotype was seen a handful of times. V is TRBV5-1 and J is TRBJ2-7; tentative D call: TRBD2 (6 bases). This CDR3 is 15 amino acids long. Trimming cost V 0 bases and J 7 bases, with 17 bases left between them. Germline V gene lookup returns CDR1 SGHRS and CDR2 YFSETQ. The CDR3 loop is CASSLAGLSSGEQYF. The DNA for the CDR3 is TGCGCCAGCAGCTTGGCGGGACTGTCATCGGGGGAGCAGTACTTC.

The chain combines TRBV20-1 with TRBJ2-7, with D possibly TRBD1 on 6 matching bases. The V end was cut by 4 bases, the J end by 1 base, with 20 bases between. The germline gives CDR1 DFQATT, CDR2 SNEGSKA (reference sequence). The CDR3 has 16 residues. The CDR3 is CSATPVTGQVSYEQYF. CDR3 nucleotides: TGCAGTGCTACGCCCGTGACAGGCCAGGTGTCCTACGAGCAGTACTTC.

The gene calls are TRBV7-9 and TRBJ2-7, with TRBD1 matching 10 bases. Trimming removed 5 bases from V and 3 bases from J; junction bases left unmatched: 7. CDR1 and CDR2 from the germline V gene are SEHNR and FQNEAQ (reference sequence). CDR3 length equals 15 residues. The CDR3 region is CASSAPGQGFYEQYF. As DNA, the CDR3 is TGTGCCAGCAGCGCTCCGGGACAGGGGTTCTACGAGCAGTACTTC.

The gene calls are TRBV20-1 and TRBJ2-7, with 13 bases fitting TRBD2. V lost 5 bases, J lost 4 bases, and 8 bases stayed unmatched. The CDR3 is 15 residues long. Germline V CDR1 and CDR2: DFQATT, SNEGSKA (reference sequence). This CDR3 reads CSAVPPGLAGYEQYF. In DNA form, the CDR3 reads TGCAGTGCTGTCCCCCCGGGACTAGCGGGATACGAGCAGTACTTC.

This rearrangement joins TRBV30 to TRBJ1-1; TRBD1 agrees at 8 bases. This CDR3 is built from 14 residues. Germline CDR1 is GTSNPN and CDR2 is SVGIG (reference sequence). V lost 1 base to trimming and J lost 2 bases; unmatched junction nucleotides: 3. DNA for the CDR3: TGTGCCTGGAGTGGGGACAGGTCAAACACTGAAGCTTTCTTT. Translation gives CAWSGDRSNTEAFF.

The V and J genes are TRBV7-2 and TRBJ2-1, with 7 bases that match TRBD1. The CDR3 sequence is 13 residues long. Unmatched junction bases numbered 5, after V lost 0 bases and J lost 12 bases. Germline CDR1 SGHTA, CDR2 FQGNSA. The CDR3 reads CASSLAQTGSQFF. The CDR3 bases are TGTGCCAGCAGCTTAGCCCAGACAGGGTCGCAGTTCTTC.

There are a few counts of this clonotype. For the CDR3, the DNA is TGTGCCAGCAGCCAAGTTCTCGGAGAGACCCAGTACTTC. Protein: CASSQVLGETQYF. The genes are TRBV4-2 and TRBJ2-5, with D hard to call. The CDR3 has 13 residues. The V end lost 1 base, the J end lost 4 bases, and 7 bases lay between the germline ends. Germline V gives CDR1 LGHNA, CDR2 YNFKEQ.

This chain joins TRBV20-1 and TRBJ2-7, with a tentative D call TRBD2 (5 bases). Trimming pared 0 bases from V and 2 bases from J, leaving 17 bases between. CDR1 and CDR2 from the germline V gene are DFQATT and SNEGSKA (reference sequence). The CDR3 spans 16 residues. CDR3 sequence: CSARDLRLAITYEQYF. The CDR3 DNA reads TGCAGTGCTAGAGATCTCCGGCTAGCAATAACCTACGAGCAGTACTTC.

This clonotype showed up many times. CDR3 in amino acids: CASSPTGSYNSPLHF. Here the CDR3 DNA reads TGTGCCAGCAGCCCCACAGGATCCTATAATTCACCCCTCCACTTT. This chain joins TRBV5-4 and TRBJ1-6; perhaps TRBD1 as D (5 bases). Trimming left V 4 bases short and J 1 base short, with 9 bases between. The CDR3 is made up of 15 amino acids. Germline V gene lookup returns CDR1 SGHNT and CDR2 YYREEE (reference sequence).

As for this clonotype: This sequence may be a read error, since a much larger clone differs from it by one base. The V gene is TRBV7-2, the J gene TRBJ2-7; D is undetermined. The V end was cut by 5 bases, the J end by 0 bases, with 5 bases between. Germline CDR1 and CDR2: SGHTA and FQGNSA. The CDR3 covers 12 residues. CDR3 amino acids: CASSRSSYEQYF. DNA for the CDR3: TGTGCCAGCAGCCGTAGCTCCTACGAGCAGTACTTC.

The sample holds a few counts of this clonotype. CDR3 loop: CASSLSIGQGGVNTEAFF. The DNA for the CDR3 is TGTGCCAGCAGTTTATCGATAGGACAGGGAGGAGTGAACACTGAAGCTTTCTTT. This chain connects TRBV27 to TRBJ1-1; 8 bases are shared with TRBD1. The CDR3 extends over 18 amino acids. Germline CDR1 is MNHEY and CDR2 is SMNVEV (reference sequence). The V segment lost 0 bases and the J segment 0 bases; nucleotides outside the gene matches: 9.

This sequence joins TRBV20-1 and TRBJ1-6; 7 nucleotides match TRBD1. V shed 1 base and J 5 bases; nucleotides not matched to a gene: 8. In germline, CDR1 is DFQATT, CDR2 SNEGSKA (reference sequence). The CDR3 is made up of 16 amino acids. Written as DNA, the CDR3 is TGCAGTGCTAGAGGAGAAGGGGGCACGAATAATTCACCCCTCCACTTT. Translating gives CSARGEGGTNNSPLHF.

As for this clonotype: This may arise from a read error, as a much more abundant clone is one base away. The rearrangement uses TRBV5-1 and TRBJ1-1; unclear D gene. The CDR3 consists of 15 residues. Trimming removed 2 bases from V and 3 bases from J, with 14 bases in between. Germline V CDR1 and CDR2: SGHRS, YFSETQ. As DNA, the CDR3 is TGCGCCAGCAGCTTCTTTATGGCGAGAGACACTGAAGCTTTCTTT. Translated, it gives CASSFFMARDTEAFF.

The V and J genes are TRBV5-1 and TRBJ2-1; a possible D gene is TRBD2 (5 bases). Looked up from germline, CDR1 is SGHRS and CDR2 is YFSETQ. V lost 2 bases and J lost 9, with 18 bases in between. The CDR3 extends over 15 amino acids. CDR3 region: CASSFVLGDGGEQFF. Written as DNA, the CDR3 is TGCGCCAGCAGCTTCGTTCTGGGAGACGGAGGTGAGCAGTTCTTC.

In regard to this clonotype: It may be a read error: a sequence one base away is much more abundant. The gene calls are TRBV12-3 or TRBV12-4 and TRBJ1-5, with D possibly TRBD1 on 6 matching bases. This CDR3 comprises 14 residues. Trimming left V 2 bases short and J 6 bases short, with 11 bases between. The CDR3 spells CASSLQGKGQPQHF. In DNA form, the CDR3 reads TGTGCCAGCAGTTTACAGGGGAAAGGTCAGCCCCAGCATTTT.

This clonotype turned up a few times. V gene TRBV5-1 combines with J gene TRBJ2-5; 9 bases align to TRBD1. The V and J ends lost 0 bases and 5 bases, in that order; junction bases with no gene match: 2. CDR3 length: 14 residues. Per germline, CDR1 SGHRS and CDR2 YFSETQ. The CDR3 loop is CASSLGTGVETQYF. CDR3 nucleotide sequence: TGCGCCAGCAGCTTGGGGACAGGGGTGGAGACCCAGTACTTC.

The V and J genes are TRBV7-9 and TRBJ1-2; no definite D call. This CDR3 has 15 amino acids. Germline V gives CDR1 SEHNR, CDR2 FQNEAQ (reference sequence). Trimming left V 0 bases short and J 3 bases short, with 11 bases between. This CDR3 is CASSLAGADYYGYTF. As DNA, the CDR3 is TGTGCCAGCAGCTTAGCAGGAGCGGACTACTATGGCTACACCTTC.

This clonotype was found a few times. The chain links TRBV29-1 to TRBJ1-1, with D unclear. The germline V and J ends were trimmed by 7 bases and 4 bases, with 25 bases remaining between them. Germline loops: CDR1 SQVTM, CDR2 ANQGSEA. The length of the CDR3 is 16 residues. The CDR3 here is CSGGPGSGRGITEAFF. The CDR3 DNA reads TGCAGCGGAGGACCCGGTTCAGGTCGGGGAATCACTGAAGCTTTCTTT. Combining the CDR3 with reference TRBV29-1 and TRBJ1-1 gives the whole variable domain SAVISQKPSRDICQRGTSLTIQCQVDSQVTMMFWYRQQPGQSLTLIATANQGSEATYESGFVIDKFPISRPNLTFSTLTVSNMSPEDSSIYLCSGGPGSGRGITEAFFGQGTRLTVV.